A selection of T cell receptor beta chains follows, all from one sample in a study of cytomegalovirus exposure and HLA in healthy donors. The repertoire was sequenced with immunoSEQ multiplex PCR; TCRdb's copy has only in-frame clones and lacks some. The data show some 150,000 clones, with less than 85% seen just once and about 4.4% held by the top ten. Sequenced: PBMCs. Source of these receptors: a man in his forties or fifties in good health and CMV-seronegative. The CDR3 runs from the conserved cysteine through the conserved F or W. A D gene is named only where the DNA matches it firmly. Size tells how often a clone was seen (once, few, many) or the class of an expanded clone, and some rows leave it out.

j_call v_call clone_size d_call cdr3_nt cdr3_aa
TRBJ1-2 TRBV28 NA TRBD1 TGTGCCAGCAGTTTCGTACGGGACAGCTATGGCTACACCTTC CASSFVRDSYGYTF
TRBJ2-7 TRBV10-3 NA NA TGTGCCATCAGTGAGTCGTTTCAGGGTCCCTACGAGCAGTACTTC CAISESFQGPYEQYF
TRBJ2-7 TRBV5-1 NA TRBD1 TGCGCCAGCAGCGCACGCGGGACAGGGTACGACGAGCAGTACTTC CASSARGTGYDEQYF
TRBJ2-2 TRBV19 few NA TGTGCCAGTGGATATCAGGAAACCGGGGAGCTGTTTTTT CASGYQETGELFF
TRBJ1-3 TRBV5-1 few TRBD1 TGCGCCAGCAGCTTGTGGGGACAGGTCAACTCTGGAAACACCATATATTTT CASSLWGQVNSGNTIYF
TRBJ2-1 TRBV5-4 NA NA TGTGCCAGCAGTCCGGGACTCAGCTCCTACAATGAGCAGTTCTTC CASSPGLSSYNEQFF
TRBJ2-5 TRBV10-1 NA TRBD2 TGCGCCAGCAGTGAGTCGCTAGCGGGGGGCCAAGAGACCCAGTACTTC CASSESLAGGQETQYF
TRBJ2-7 TRBV14 NA NA TGTGCCAGCAGCCGAGACTTACGGAGCTACGAGCAGTACTTC CASSRDLRSYEQYF
TRBJ1-1 TRBV5-4 NA NA TGTGCCAGCAGCCTGGGTGGGGATTCGGGGACTGAAGCTTTCTTT CASSLGGDSGTEAFF
TRBJ1-6 TRBV15 once NA TGTGCCACCAGCGGGAGCCGCGGGGGCCAAAGGAATTCACCCCTCCACTTT CATSGSRGGQRNSPLHF
TRBJ2-7 TRBV6-1 NA TRBD1 TGTGCCAGCAGTGAACGGGACAGCGGTGGCTACGAGCAGTACTTC CASSERDSGGYEQYF
TRBJ2-1 TRBV5-3 NA TRBD1 TGTGCCAGAAGCTTTGTCGGACAGGGGAGAAATGAGCAGTTCTTC CARSFVGQGRNEQFF
TRBJ2-7 TRBV5-6 NA NA TGTGCCAGCAGCTTTTGGACGGCCGGCCGGAGGGAGCAGTACTTC CASSFWTAGRREQYF
TRBJ2-7 TRBV2 NA TRBD2 TGTGCCAGCAGCCCACGACTAGCGGGCTCCTACGAGCAGTACTTC CASSPRLAGSYEQYF
TRBJ1-1 TRBV10-2 NA NA TGCGCCAGCAGAGGGAGGATGAAGACTGAAGCTTTCTTT CASRGRMKTEAFF
TRBJ2-2 TRBV2 NA TRBD1 TGTGCCAGCAGTGGGACAGGAATCACCGGGGAGCTGTTTTTT CASSGTGITGELFF
TRBJ1-2 TRBV9 few TRBD1 TGTGCCAGCAGCAGACGACAGGGGTCATTCTATGGCTACACCTTC CASSRRQGSFYGYTF
TRBJ1-3 TRBV10-3 NA NA TGTGCCATCAGTGAGGGGGGGAACTCTGGAAACACCATATATTTT CAISEGGNSGNTIYF